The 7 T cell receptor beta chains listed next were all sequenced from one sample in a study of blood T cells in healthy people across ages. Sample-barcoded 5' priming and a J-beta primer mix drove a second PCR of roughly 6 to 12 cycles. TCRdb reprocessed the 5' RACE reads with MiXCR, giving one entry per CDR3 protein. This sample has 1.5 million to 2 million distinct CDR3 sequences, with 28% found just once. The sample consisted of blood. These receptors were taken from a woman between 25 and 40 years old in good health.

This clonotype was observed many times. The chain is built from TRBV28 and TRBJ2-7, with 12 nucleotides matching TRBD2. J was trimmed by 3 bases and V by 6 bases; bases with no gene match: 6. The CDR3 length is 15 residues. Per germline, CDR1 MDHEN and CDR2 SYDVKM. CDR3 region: CASRAGLAGNYEQYF. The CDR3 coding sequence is TGTGCCAGCAGAGCGGGACTAGCGGGCAACTACGAGCAGTACTTC.

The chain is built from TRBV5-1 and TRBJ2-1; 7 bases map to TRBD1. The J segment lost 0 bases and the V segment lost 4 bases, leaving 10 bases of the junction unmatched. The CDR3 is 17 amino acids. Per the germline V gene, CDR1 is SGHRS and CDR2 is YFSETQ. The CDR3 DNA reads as TGCGCCAGCAGCACCCGGACAGGCTTGGGCTCCTACAATGAGCAGTTCTTC. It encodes CASSTRTGLGSYNEQFF.

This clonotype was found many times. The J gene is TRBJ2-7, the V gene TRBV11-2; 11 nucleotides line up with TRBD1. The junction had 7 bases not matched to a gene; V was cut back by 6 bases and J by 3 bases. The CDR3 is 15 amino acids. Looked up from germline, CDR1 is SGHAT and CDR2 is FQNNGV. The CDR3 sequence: CASRPPGQGDYEQYF. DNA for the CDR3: TGTGCCAGCAGACCTCCGGGACAGGGGGACTACGAGCAGTACTTC.

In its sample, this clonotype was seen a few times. DNA for the CDR3: TGTGCCAGCTCACCACCTGGGAGGCTCTCCTACAATGAGCAGTTCTTC. Translated: CASSPPGRLSYNEQFF. The chain combines TRBV18 with TRBJ2-1; D may be TRBD2 (6 bases). With 0 bases removed from V and 0 bases from J, the gap between germline ends came to 9 bases. CDR3 length: 16 amino acids. Germline CDR1 KGHSH, CDR2 LQKENI. Variable domain in full (rest from reference TRBV18 and TRBJ2-1): NAGVMQNPRHLVRRRGQEARLRCSPMKGHSHVYWYRQLPEEGLKFMVYLQKENIIDESGMPKERFSAEFPKEGPSILRIQQVVRGDSAAYFCASSPPGRLSYNEQFFGPGTRLTVL.

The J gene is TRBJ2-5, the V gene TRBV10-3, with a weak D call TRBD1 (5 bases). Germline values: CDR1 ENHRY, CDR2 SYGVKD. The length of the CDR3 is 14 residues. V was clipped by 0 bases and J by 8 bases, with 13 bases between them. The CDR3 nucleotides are TGTGCCATCAGTGAGTCGGGCAGGGAACATACCCAGTACTTC. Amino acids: CAISESGREHTQYF.

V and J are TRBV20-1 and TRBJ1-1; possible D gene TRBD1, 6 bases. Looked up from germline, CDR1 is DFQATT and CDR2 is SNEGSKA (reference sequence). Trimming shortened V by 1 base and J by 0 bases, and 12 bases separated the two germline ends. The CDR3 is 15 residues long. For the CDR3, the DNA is TGCAGTGCTAGAGGTGGGGCAGGGGTGAACACTGAAGCTTTCTTT. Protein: CSARGGAGVNTEAFF.

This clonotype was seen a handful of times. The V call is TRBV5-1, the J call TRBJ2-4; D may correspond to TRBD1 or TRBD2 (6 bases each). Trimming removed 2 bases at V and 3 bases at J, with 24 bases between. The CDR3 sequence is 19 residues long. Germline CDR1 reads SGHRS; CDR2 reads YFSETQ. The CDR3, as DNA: TGCGCCAGCAGCTTTGATGTTTTGGCCCCAGGGGAGGTCAAAAACATTCAGTACTTC. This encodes CASSFDVLAPGEVKNIQYF.